This TCR beta chain came from a study of blood T cell repertoires in COVID-19. Study at large: Samples taken during acute and convalescent COVID-19 were collected in the United States, Italy and Spain. PBMCs, B-cell-depleted T cells, or T cells were the source of the cDNA or gDNA that made up the material.

CDR1 LGHDT and CDR2 YNNKEL come from the germline V gene (reference sequence). V was clipped by 4 bases and J by 0 bases, with 9 bases between them. The CDR3 has 15 residues. Libraries were prepared by immunoSEQ multiplex PCR; TCRdb keeps only in-frame clonotypes and omits some of them. The table shows fewer than 250,000 clones, with roughly 90% occurring only once. This clone was counted only a few times. The V and J genes are TRBV3-1 (or the pseudogene TRBV3-2) and TRBJ2-2; D remains ambiguous. Input material: peripheral blood. This sequence originates from a woman aged 55-75 years with acute or convalescent COVID-19. CDR3 DNA: TGTGCCAGCAGCCCCCCCACTACGAACACCGGGGAGCTGTTTTTT. It encodes CASSPPTTNTGELFF.